The next 5 T cell receptor beta chains were all read from a single sample in a study of cytomegalovirus exposure and HLA in healthy donors. The study ran its PCR with 60 Vbeta and 13 Jbeta primers. Profiled with immunoSEQ multiplex PCR; TCRdb holds only in-frame clones, not every one. Counted here are roughly 70,000 clones, approximately 70% occurring once; the ten biggest clones make up 14%. What was sequenced was PBMCs. The source is a male donor in good health and CMV-seropositive.

This clone was seen only a few times. The CDR3 DNA follows: TGTGCCAGCAATCCGACAAGTAATGCCTACGAGCAGTACTTC. Translating it yields CASNPTSNAYEQYF. The V and J genes are TRBV27 and TRBJ2-7; D not certain. The germline V and J ends were trimmed by 7 bases and 2 bases, with 15 bases remaining between them. This CDR3 has 14 amino acids. Germline-derived CDR1 and CDR2 are MNHEY and SMNVEV (reference sequence).

The chain joins TRBV9 to TRBJ2-5; 14 bases fit TRBD2. The germline V gene has CDR1 SGDLS and CDR2 YYNGEE. This CDR3 contains 18 residues. V trimming: 3 bases; J trimming: 2 bases; junction bases outside the gene matches: 9. The CDR3 region is CASSAAAGTSGGQETQYF. As DNA, the CDR3 is TGTGCCAGCAGCGCTGCCGCCGGGACTAGCGGGGGACAAGAGACCCAGTACTTC.

This chain joins TRBV19 and TRBJ1-1; D perhaps matches TRBD1 (5 bases). The CDR3 contains 14 residues. CDR1 and CDR2 from the germline V gene are LNHDA and SQIVND (reference sequence). Trimming took 4 bases from V and 1 from J, leaving 10 bases between them. The CDR3 DNA reads TGTGCCAGTAGTACCAGGGAAAGGAACACTGAAGCTTTCTTT. This sequence encodes CASSTRERNTEAFF.

The chain has TRBV30 and TRBJ1-1; a possible D gene is TRBD1 (5 bases). V was shortened by 3 bases and J by 3 bases, with 8 bases between the two germline ends. CDR1 is GTSNPN, CDR2 SVGIG, per germline (reference sequence). This CDR3 contains 12 residues. DNA of the CDR3: TGTGCCTGGAGGGGGCGAGACACTGAAGCTTTCTTT. Residues: CAWRGRDTEAFF.

This chain links TRBV7-2 with TRBJ2-6; the D gene is possibly TRBD1 (6 bases). CDR1 is SGHTA and CDR2 is FQGNSA in the germline V gene. CDR3 length: 16 residues. The V end lost 7 bases, the J end lost 0 bases, and 13 bases lay between the germline ends. CDR3 sequence (DNA): TGTGCCAGCAAACCGCAGGGGTTCTCTGGGGCCAACGTCCTGACTTTC. It codes for CASKPQGFSGANVLTF.